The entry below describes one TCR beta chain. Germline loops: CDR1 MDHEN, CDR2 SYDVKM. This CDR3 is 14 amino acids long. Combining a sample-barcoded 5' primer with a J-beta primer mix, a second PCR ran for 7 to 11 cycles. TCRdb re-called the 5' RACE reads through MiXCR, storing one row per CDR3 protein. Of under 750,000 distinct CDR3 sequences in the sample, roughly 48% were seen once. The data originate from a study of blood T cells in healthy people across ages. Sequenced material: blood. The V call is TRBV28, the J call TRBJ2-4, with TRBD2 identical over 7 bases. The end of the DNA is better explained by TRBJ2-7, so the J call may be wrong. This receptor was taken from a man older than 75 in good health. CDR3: CASGGLGGSYEQYF. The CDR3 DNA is TGTGCCAGTGGAGGACTAGGAGGGTCCTACGAGCAGTACTTC.